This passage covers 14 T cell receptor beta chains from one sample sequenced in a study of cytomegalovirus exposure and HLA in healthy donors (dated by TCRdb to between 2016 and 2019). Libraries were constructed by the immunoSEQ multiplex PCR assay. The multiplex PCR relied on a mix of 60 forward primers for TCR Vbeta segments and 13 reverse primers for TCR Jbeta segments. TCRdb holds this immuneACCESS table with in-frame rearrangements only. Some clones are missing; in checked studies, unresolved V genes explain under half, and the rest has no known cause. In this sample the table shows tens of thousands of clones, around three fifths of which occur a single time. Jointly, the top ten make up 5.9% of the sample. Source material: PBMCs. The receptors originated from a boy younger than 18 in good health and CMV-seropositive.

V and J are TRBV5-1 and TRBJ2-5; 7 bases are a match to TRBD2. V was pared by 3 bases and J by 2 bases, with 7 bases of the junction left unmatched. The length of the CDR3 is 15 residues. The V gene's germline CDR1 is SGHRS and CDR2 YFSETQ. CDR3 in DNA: TGCGCCAGCAGCTCCCAAGCGGGACGGCAAGAGACCCAGTACTTC. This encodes CASSSQAGRQETQYF. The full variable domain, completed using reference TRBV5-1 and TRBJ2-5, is KAGVTQTPRYLIKTRGQQVTLSCSPISGHRSVSWYQQTPGQGLQFLFEYFSETQRNKGNFPGRFSGRQFSNSRSEMNVSTLELGDSALYLCASSSQAGRQETQYFGPGTRLLVL.

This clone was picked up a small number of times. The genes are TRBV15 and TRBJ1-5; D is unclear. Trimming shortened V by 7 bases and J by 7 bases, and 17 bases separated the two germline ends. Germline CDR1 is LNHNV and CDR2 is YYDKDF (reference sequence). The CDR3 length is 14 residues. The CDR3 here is CATTLGGGTQPQHF. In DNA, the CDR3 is TGTGCCACCACCTTAGGCGGCGGCACGCAGCCCCAGCATTTT.

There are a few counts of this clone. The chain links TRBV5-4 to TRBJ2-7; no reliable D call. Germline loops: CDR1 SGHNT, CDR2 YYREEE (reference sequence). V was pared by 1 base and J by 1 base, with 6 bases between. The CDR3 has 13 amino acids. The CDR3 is CASSLFSSYEQYF. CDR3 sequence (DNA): TGTGCCAGCAGCTTGTTCAGTTCCTACGAGCAGTACTTC.

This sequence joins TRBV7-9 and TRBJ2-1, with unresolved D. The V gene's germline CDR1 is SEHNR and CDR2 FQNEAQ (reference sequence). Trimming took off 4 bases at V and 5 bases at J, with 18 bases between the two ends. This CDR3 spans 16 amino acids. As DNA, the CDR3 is TGTGCCAGCAGCTCTCTCCGGAGTCCGCCCCACAATGAGCAGTTCTTC. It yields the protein CASSSLRSPPHNEQFF.

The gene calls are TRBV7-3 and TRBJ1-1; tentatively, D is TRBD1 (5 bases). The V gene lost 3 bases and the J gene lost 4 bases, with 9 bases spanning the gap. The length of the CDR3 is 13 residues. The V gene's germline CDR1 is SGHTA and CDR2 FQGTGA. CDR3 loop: CASSFWRGTEAFF. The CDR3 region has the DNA TGTGCCAGCAGCTTCTGGAGGGGCACTGAAGCTTTCTTT.

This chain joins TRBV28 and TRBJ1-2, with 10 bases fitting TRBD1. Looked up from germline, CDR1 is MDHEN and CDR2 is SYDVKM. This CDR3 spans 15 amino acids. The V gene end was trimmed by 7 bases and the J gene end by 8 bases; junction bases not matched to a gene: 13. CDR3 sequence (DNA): TGTGCCAGCAATCCCCCCGGGACAGGGGTGAGAGGCTACACCTTC. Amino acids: CASNPPGTGVRGYTF.

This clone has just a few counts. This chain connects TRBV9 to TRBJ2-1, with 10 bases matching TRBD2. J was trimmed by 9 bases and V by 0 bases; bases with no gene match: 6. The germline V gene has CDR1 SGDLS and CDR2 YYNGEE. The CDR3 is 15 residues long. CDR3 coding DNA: TGTGCCAGCAGCGTAGCGCTAGCGGGAGATAGTGAGCAGTTCTTC. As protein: CASSVALAGDSEQFF.

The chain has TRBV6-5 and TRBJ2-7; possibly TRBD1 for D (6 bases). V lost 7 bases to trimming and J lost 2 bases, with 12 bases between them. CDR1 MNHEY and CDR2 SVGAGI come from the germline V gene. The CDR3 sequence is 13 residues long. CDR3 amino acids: CASTNRAPYEQYF. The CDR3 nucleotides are TGTGCCAGCACAAACAGGGCTCCCTACGAGCAGTACTTC.

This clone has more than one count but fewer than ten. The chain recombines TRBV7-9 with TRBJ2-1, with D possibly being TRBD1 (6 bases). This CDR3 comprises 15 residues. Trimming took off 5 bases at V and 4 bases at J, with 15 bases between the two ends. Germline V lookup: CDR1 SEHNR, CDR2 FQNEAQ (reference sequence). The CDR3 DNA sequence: TGTGCCAGCAGCACGGACAGAAACAATTACAATGAGCAGTTCTTC. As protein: CASSTDRNNYNEQFF.

This chain's CDR3 is CASSAPARAQYGYTF. The CDR3 DNA reads as TGCGCCAGCAGTGCGCCGGCCAGGGCACAGTATGGCTACACCTTC. This chain connects TRBV10-1 to TRBJ1-2, with a tentative D call TRBD1 (5 bases). The CDR3 has 15 amino acids. V was pared by 4 bases and J by 5 bases, with 17 bases between. Germline assignment: CDR1 WNHNN and CDR2 SYGVQD (reference sequence).

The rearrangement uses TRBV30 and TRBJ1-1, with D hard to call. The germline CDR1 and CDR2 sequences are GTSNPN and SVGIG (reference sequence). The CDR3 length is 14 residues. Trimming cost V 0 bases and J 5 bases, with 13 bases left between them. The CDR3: CAWSVRVRETEAFF. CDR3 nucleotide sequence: TGTGCCTGGAGTGTAAGGGTACGGGAAACTGAAGCTTTCTTT.

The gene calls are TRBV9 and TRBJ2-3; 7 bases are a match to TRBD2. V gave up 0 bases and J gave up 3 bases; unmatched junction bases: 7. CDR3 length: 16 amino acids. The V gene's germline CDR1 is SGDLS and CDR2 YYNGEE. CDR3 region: CASSVGNGGRTDTQYF. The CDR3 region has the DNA TGTGCCAGCAGCGTAGGAAACGGGGGGAGGACAGATACGCAGTATTTT.

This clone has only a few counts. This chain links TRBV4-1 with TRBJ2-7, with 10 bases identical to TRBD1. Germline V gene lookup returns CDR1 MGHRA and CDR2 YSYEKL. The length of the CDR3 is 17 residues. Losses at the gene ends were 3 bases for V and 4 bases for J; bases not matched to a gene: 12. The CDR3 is CASSHEVVRDRGYEQYF. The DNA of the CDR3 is TGCGCCAGCAGCCACGAAGTGGTCCGGGACAGGGGTTACGAGCAGTACTTC.

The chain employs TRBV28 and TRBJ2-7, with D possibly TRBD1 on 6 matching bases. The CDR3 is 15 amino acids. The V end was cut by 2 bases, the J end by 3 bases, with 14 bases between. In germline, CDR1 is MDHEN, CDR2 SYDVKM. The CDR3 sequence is CASSLPQGQIYEQYF. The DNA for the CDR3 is TGTGCCAGCAGTTTACCACAAGGACAGATCTACGAGCAGTACTTC.